Sequencing of this T cell receptor (beta chain) was carried out in a study of identical twins. Study-wide results and limits: There is a chance that invariant MAIT and iNKT cells partially muddied zero-insertion analyses. With beta out-of-frame sequences, excess sharing by twins was weaker.

Every donor was a healthy Caucasian. V was shortened by 0 bases and J by 3 bases, with 12 bases between the two germline ends. CDR3 length: 15 residues. The germline V gene encodes CDR1 SGHRS and CDR2 YFSETQ. This clonotype was picked up a small number of times. Its matching antigen is unknown. Using its own MiXCR run on the 5' RACE reads, TCRdb lists one record per CDR3 protein. Of fewer than 650,000 distinct CDR3 sequences in the sample, about 7.1% were seen once. Separately, the same data were catalogued under a study of yellow fever vaccine responses in identical twins. This second report adds: Vaccine-induced T cell responses in twins were reportedly observed to appear partly convergent, partly personalized.

Sequenced material: PBMCs. The chain joins TRBV5-1 to TRBJ2-5; a possible D gene is TRBD1 (6 bases). The source is a woman aged 18-29 years in good health. The CDR3 protein is CASSLGQDTKETQYF. CDR3 bases: TGCGCCAGCAGCTTGGGACAGGACACAAAAGAGACCCAGTACTTC.